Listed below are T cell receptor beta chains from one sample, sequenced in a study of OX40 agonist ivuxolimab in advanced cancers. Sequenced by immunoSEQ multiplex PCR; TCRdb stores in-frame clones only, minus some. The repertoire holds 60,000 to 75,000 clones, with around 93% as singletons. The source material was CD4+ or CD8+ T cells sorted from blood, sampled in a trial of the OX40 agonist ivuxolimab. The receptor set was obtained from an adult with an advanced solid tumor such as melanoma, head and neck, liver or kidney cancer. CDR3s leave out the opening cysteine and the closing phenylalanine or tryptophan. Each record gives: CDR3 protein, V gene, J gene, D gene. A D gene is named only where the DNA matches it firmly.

cdr3_aa: AISEVAGAGRDEAF; v_call: TRBV10-3; j_call: TRBJ1-1; d_call: NA
cdr3_aa: ASSPLERSNEQY; v_call: TRBV5-1; j_call: TRBJ2-7; d_call: NA
cdr3_aa: ASSPQGETQY; v_call: TRBV23-1; j_call: TRBJ2-5; d_call: NA
cdr3_aa: ASSLARETQY; v_call: TRBV5-4; j_call: TRBJ2-5; d_call: NA
cdr3_aa: ASSWAEDTQY; v_call: TRBV7-9; j_call: TRBJ2-3; d_call: NA
cdr3_aa: ASSGGTVTEAF; v_call: TRBV5-1; j_call: TRBJ1-1; d_call: NA
cdr3_aa: ASSQDRTTGELF; v_call: TRBV4-3; j_call: TRBJ2-2; d_call: NA
cdr3_aa: ASTLSPSVYNEQF; v_call: TRBV9; j_call: TRBJ2-1; d_call: NA
cdr3_aa: ASSYSNGSPLYEQY; v_call: TRBV6-5; j_call: TRBJ2-7; d_call: NA
cdr3_aa: ASSQRGAYTYEQY; v_call: TRBV4-1; j_call: TRBJ2-7; d_call: TRBD2
cdr3_aa: ASSQRVGQYYEQY; v_call: TRBV4-3; j_call: TRBJ2-7; d_call: NA
cdr3_aa: ASSQDPQASGIYEQY; v_call: TRBV4-1; j_call: TRBJ2-7; d_call: TRBD2
cdr3_aa: ASSYGGTEAF; v_call: TRBV27; j_call: TRBJ1-1; d_call: NA
cdr3_aa: ASSIWGSNYGYT; v_call: TRBV19; j_call: TRBJ1-2; d_call: NA
cdr3_aa: ASSQGARAGEGPSTDTQY; v_call: TRBV4-3; j_call: TRBJ2-3; d_call: NA
cdr3_aa: ASSKGRVPYEQY; v_call: TRBV2; j_call: TRBJ2-7; d_call: NA
cdr3_aa: ASRGGAGYGYT; v_call: TRBV6-5; j_call: TRBJ1-2; d_call: NA
cdr3_aa: ASTGWAGQGDTQY; v_call: TRBV28; j_call: TRBJ2-3; d_call: NA
cdr3_aa: ASSSKKAGVSSSTDTQY; v_call: TRBV7-8; j_call: TRBJ2-3; d_call: TRBD2
cdr3_aa: ASSLSGGWENTEAF; v_call: TRBV27; j_call: TRBJ1-1; d_call: NA
cdr3_aa: ASSQDLGHQPQH; v_call: TRBV4-1; j_call: TRBJ1-5; d_call: NA
cdr3_aa: ASSLFPPSGNTIY; v_call: TRBV28; j_call: TRBJ1-3; d_call: NA
cdr3_aa: ASSRLAGSYEQF; v_call: TRBV7-8; j_call: TRBJ2-1; d_call: TRBD2
cdr3_aa: ASSSQGQGEKLF; v_call: TRBV5-6; j_call: TRBJ1-4; d_call: NA
cdr3_aa: ASSPRAAGKKEKLF; v_call: TRBV7-8; j_call: TRBJ1-4; d_call: NA
cdr3_aa: ATSRGPLGSPLH; v_call: TRBV15; j_call: TRBJ1-6; d_call: NA
cdr3_aa: ASSQDRGVRNEQF; v_call: TRBV4-3; j_call: TRBJ2-1; d_call: NA
cdr3_aa: ASRTGTNEKLF; v_call: TRBV6-1; j_call: TRBJ1-4; d_call: TRBD1
cdr3_aa: SVEGTGQTDTQY; v_call: TRBV29-1; j_call: TRBJ2-3; d_call: TRBD1
cdr3_aa: ASSQTGIDTEAF; v_call: TRBV7-9; j_call: TRBJ1-1; d_call: TRBD1
cdr3_aa: ASSSLREPYEQY; v_call: TRBV6-5; j_call: TRBJ2-7; d_call: TRBD2
cdr3_aa: ASSLGQGLDNEQF; v_call: TRBV7-7; j_call: TRBJ2-1; d_call: NA
cdr3_aa: ASSQTGSYGYT; v_call: TRBV4-3; j_call: TRBJ1-2; d_call: NA
cdr3_aa: ASSLGLAGGPGNEQY; v_call: TRBV7-3; j_call: TRBJ2-7; d_call: TRBD2
cdr3_aa: ASTSLGGPEQETQY; v_call: TRBV28; j_call: TRBJ2-5; d_call: NA
cdr3_aa: ASSPGQGAINEQF; v_call: TRBV28; j_call: TRBJ2-1; d_call: TRBD1
cdr3_aa: ASSSTLGQGEKLF; v_call: TRBV27; j_call: TRBJ1-4; d_call: TRBD1
cdr3_aa: ATRTSGATDTQY; v_call: TRBV6-1; j_call: TRBJ2-3; d_call: TRBD2
cdr3_aa: SARGVGEQY; v_call: TRBV20-1; j_call: TRBJ2-7; d_call: NA
cdr3_aa: ASSRLADITDTQY; v_call: TRBV7-8; j_call: TRBJ2-3; d_call: TRBD2
cdr3_aa: ASSSRGLAADNEQF; v_call: TRBV28; j_call: TRBJ2-1; d_call: TRBD2
cdr3_aa: ASSQRKTGELF; v_call: TRBV4-1; j_call: TRBJ2-2; d_call: NA
cdr3_aa: ASSLDRRGSNYGYT; v_call: TRBV11-3; j_call: TRBJ1-2; d_call: NA
cdr3_aa: AISERGQAGGTEAF; v_call: TRBV6-1; j_call: TRBJ1-1; d_call: NA
cdr3_aa: ASSLALYVPEQY; v_call: TRBV5-6; j_call: TRBJ2-7; d_call: NA